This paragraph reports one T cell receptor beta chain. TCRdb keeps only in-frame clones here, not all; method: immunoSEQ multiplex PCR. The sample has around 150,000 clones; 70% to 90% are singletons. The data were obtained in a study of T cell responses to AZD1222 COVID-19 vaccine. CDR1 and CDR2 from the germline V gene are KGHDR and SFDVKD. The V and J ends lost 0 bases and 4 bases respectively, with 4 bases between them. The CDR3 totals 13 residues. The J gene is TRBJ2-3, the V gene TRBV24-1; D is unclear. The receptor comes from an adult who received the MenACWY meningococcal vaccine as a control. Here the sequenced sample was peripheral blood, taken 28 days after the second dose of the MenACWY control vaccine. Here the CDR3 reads CATSDLGPDTQYF. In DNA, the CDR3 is TGTGCCACCAGTGATTTGGGCCCAGATACGCAGTATTTT.